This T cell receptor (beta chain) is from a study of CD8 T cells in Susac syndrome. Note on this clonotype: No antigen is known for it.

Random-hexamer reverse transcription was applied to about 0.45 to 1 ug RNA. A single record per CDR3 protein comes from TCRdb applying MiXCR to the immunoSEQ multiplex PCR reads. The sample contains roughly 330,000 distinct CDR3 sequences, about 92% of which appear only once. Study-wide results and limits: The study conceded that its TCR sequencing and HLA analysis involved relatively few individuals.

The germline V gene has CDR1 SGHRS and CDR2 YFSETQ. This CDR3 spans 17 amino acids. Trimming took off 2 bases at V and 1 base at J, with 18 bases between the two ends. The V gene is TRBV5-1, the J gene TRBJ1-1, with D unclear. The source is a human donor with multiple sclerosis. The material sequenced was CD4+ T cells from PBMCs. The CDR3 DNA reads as TGCGCCAGCAGCTTTCGGTTTGGTGTGGGCCCGAACACTGAAGCTTTCTTT. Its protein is CASSFRFGVGPNTEAFF.